The 16 T cell receptor beta chains presented below share a single source sample, sequenced in a study of beta chain features in type 1 diabetes. Reverse transcription of all isolated RNA meant that expressed TCRB transcripts were sequenced. Data came from immunoSEQ multiplex PCR; TCRdb stores just in-frame clones and leaves some out. The data hold 600,000 or so clones, with roughly 13% observed a single time. The antigens these receptors bind are not known. Notes on the study in general: Within each of all four CD4+ subsets, Type 1 diabetes patients had TCRB CDR3s that were moderately but significantly shorter.

The sequenced sample was naive CD4+ T cells from blood. These receptors were taken from a man aged 18 to 30 with type 1 diabetes.

The sample holds a few counts of this clone. This chain connects TRBV28 to TRBJ2-4; D perhaps matches TRBD1 (6 bases). CDR1 is MDHEN and CDR2 is SYDVKM in the germline V gene. This CDR3 region has 17 residues. Deletions cut 3 bases from V and 2 bases from J, with 17 bases between. For the CDR3, the DNA is TGTGCCAGCAGTTTTCCTCGACAGGCCGGCACCAAAAACATTCAGTACTTC. Its protein product is CASSFPRQAGTKNIQYF. The variable domain in full, with the rest retrieved from reference TRBV28 and TRBJ2-4, is DVKVTQSSRYLVKRTGEKVFLECVQDMDHENMFWYRQDPGLGLRLIYFSYDVKMKEKGDIPEGYSVSREKKERFSLILESASTNQTSMYLCASSFPRQAGTKNIQYFGAGTRLSVL.

The chain recombines TRBV10-3 with TRBJ2-3; TRBD2 matches at 8 bases. Trimming removed 4 bases from V and 2 bases from J; junction bases left unmatched: 8. Germline assignment: CDR1 ENHRY and CDR2 SYGVKD. The CDR3 runs 16 residues. The CDR3 DNA reads as TGTGCCATCAGTGGCGGAGCGGGAGTTCCCACAGATACGCAGTATTTT. Translation gives CAISGGAGVPTDTQYF.

This clone was seen a handful of times. V gene TRBV29-1 combines with J gene TRBJ2-2; D call uncertain. The V end was cut by 7 bases, the J end by 6 bases, with 18 bases between. CDR1 is SQVTM and CDR2 is ANQGSEA in the germline V gene. This CDR3 contains 14 residues. CDR3 bases: TGCAGCGCAAAAACCCTGGCAGGCCCCGGGGAGCTGTTTTTT. Its translation is CSAKTLAGPGELFF.

This clone was detected a few times. The chain uses TRBV7-2 and TRBJ2-1; TRBD2 matches at 8 bases. J gave up 9 bases and V 5 bases, and 6 bases lay outside the gene matches. Per the germline V gene, CDR1 is SGHTA and CDR2 is FQGNSA. The CDR3 totals 13 residues. The DNA for the CDR3 is TGTGCCAGCAGCGACCTGACTAGCGTTGAGCAGTTCTTC. Its translation is CASSDLTSVEQFF.

Only a few counts were recorded for this clone. The gene calls are TRBV4-2 and TRBJ2-1; tentative D call: TRBD1 (6 bases). This CDR3 region has 16 residues. V shed 5 bases and J shed 4 bases, with 18 bases lying between them. Per the germline V gene, CDR1 is LGHNA and CDR2 is YNFKEQ. The DNA for the CDR3 is TGTGCCAGCAGCTCCACCCCAGGGGCCCATTACAATGAGCAGTTCTTC. It encodes CASSSTPGAHYNEQFF.

The gene calls are TRBV19 and TRBJ1-3, with a tentative D call TRBD1 (5 bases). V lost 5 bases to trimming and J lost 4 bases, with 12 bases between them. The CDR3 runs to 14 residues. Per the germline V gene, CDR1 is LNHDA and CDR2 is SQIVND (reference sequence). The CDR3 region is CASSPGPSGNTIYF. CDR3 DNA sequence: TGTGCCAGTAGTCCGGGACCTTCGGGAAACACCATATATTTT.

There are a few counts of this clone. The genes are TRBV28 and TRBJ2-6; D may be TRBD2 (5 bases). From germline, CDR1 is MDHEN and CDR2 SYDVKM. Between the trimmed V and J ends, which lost 3 bases and 3 bases, there was a span of 9 bases. The length of the CDR3 is 15 residues. Here the CDR3 DNA reads TGTGCCAGCAGTTTTAGCGTGTTTGGGGCCAACGTCCTGACTTTC. It codes for CASSFSVFGANVLTF.

This clone has more than one count but fewer than ten. V gene TRBV10-3 combines with J gene TRBJ2-2, with TRBD2 matching over 9 bases. The germline CDR1 and CDR2 sequences are ENHRY and SYGVKD. V was pared by 5 bases and J by 5 bases, with 12 bases of the junction left unmatched. CDR3 size: 17 residues. CDR3 sequence (DNA): TGTGCCATCAGTCCCCTCAGGGACAGCGGGAGGACCGGGGAGCTGTTTTTT. As protein: CAISPLRDSGRTGELFF.

This clone was seen only a few times. The J gene is TRBJ2-4, the V gene TRBV6-5; D remains unclear. CDR3 length equals 14 residues. Per the germline V gene, CDR1 is MNHEY and CDR2 is SVGAGI. The V and J ends lost 5 bases and 2 bases respectively, with 10 bases between them. This chain's CDR3 is CASSGEVTKNIQYF. The CDR3 DNA reads TGTGCCAGCAGTGGAGAGGTGACCAAAAACATTCAGTACTTC.

The rearrangement joins TRBV5-1 to TRBJ2-1; TRBD2 matches 7 bases. CDR3 size: 15 residues. After removal of 4 bases from V and 8 bases from J, the junction contained 12 bases not matched to a gene. From germline, CDR1 is SGHRS and CDR2 YFSETQ. The CDR3: CASSRPAGDRDEQFF. The CDR3 nucleotides read TGCGCCAGCAGCAGACCCGCGGGGGATAGGGATGAGCAGTTCTTC.

This rearrangement joins TRBV29-1 to TRBJ2-6; the D gene is possibly TRBD2 (5 bases). The CDR3 spans 14 residues. The V gene lost 0 bases and the J gene lost 4 bases, with 7 bases spanning the gap. Germline CDR1 is SQVTM and CDR2 is ANQGSEA. The CDR3 sequence: CSVEEGAGANVLTF. The CDR3 DNA reads TGCAGCGTTGAAGAGGGAGCCGGGGCCAACGTCCTGACTTTC.

This clone appeared a few times. This chain uses TRBV29-1 with TRBJ2-7; D might be TRBD1 (6 bases). CDR1 and CDR2 (germline): SQVTM, ANQGSEA. Deletions cut 4 bases from V and 3 bases from J, with 7 bases between. The CDR3 runs 11 residues. The CDR3 protein is CSVVQGYEQYF. DNA of the CDR3: TGCAGCGTTGTACAGGGCTACGAGCAGTACTTC.

This clone showed up just a few times. The J gene is TRBJ1-2, the V gene TRBV7-9; 9 bases are a match to TRBD1. This CDR3 is 15 amino acids long. V gave up 4 bases and J gave up 0 bases; unmatched junction bases: 3. From germline, CDR1 is SEHNR and CDR2 FQNEAQ (reference sequence). CDR3 bases: TGTGCCAGCAGCTCCGGACAGGGGTCTAACTATGGCTACACCTTC. This gives the protein CASSSGQGSNYGYTF.

A few counts support this clone. The chain recombines TRBV2 with TRBJ2-1, with unresolved D. The CDR3 is 14 amino acids. Trimming stripped 1 base from V and 5 bases from J, with 9 bases between. Germline values: CDR1 SNHLY, CDR2 FYNNEI. CDR3 nucleotide sequence: TGTGCCAGCAGTGAAGGGGTCGGAAACAATGAGCAGTTCTTC. It yields the protein CASSEGVGNNEQFF.

The chain combines TRBV28 with TRBJ2-3, with D perhaps TRBD1 or TRBD2 (6 bases each). The germline V and J ends were trimmed by 6 bases and 2 bases, with 15 bases remaining between them. CDR3 size: 15 residues. Germline V gene lookup returns CDR1 MDHEN and CDR2 SYDVKM. CDR3 DNA: TGTGCCAGCAGCTCCGGGGGCTCCCTCACAGATACGCAGTATTTT. Translating gives CASSSGGSLTDTQYF. The variable domain in full, with the rest retrieved from reference TRBV28 and TRBJ2-3, is DVKVTQSSRYLVKRTGEKVFLECVQDMDHENMFWYRQDPGLGLRLIYFSYDVKMKEKGDIPEGYSVSREKKERFSLILESASTNQTSMYLCASSSGGSLTDTQYFGPGTRLTVL.

A few counts support this clone. The chain recombines TRBV11-3 with TRBJ2-7; 9 bases agree with TRBD1. Germline lookup yields CDR1 SGHNT and CDR2 YENEEA. The CDR3 consists of 12 residues. J was trimmed by 6 bases and V by 5 bases; bases with no gene match: 2. The CDR3 protein is CASSKTGGEQYF. For the CDR3, the DNA is TGTGCCAGCAGCAAGACAGGGGGCGAGCAGTACTTC.